A selection of T cell receptor beta chains follows, all from one sample in a study of T cells in localized non-small cell lung cancer. Sequencing used immunoSEQ multiplex PCR; TCRdb keeps in-frame clones, though not all of them. Among 13,000 to 15,000 clones listed, 84% were seen once. The source was peripheral blood, collected before any cancer treatment. These receptors were obtained from a female donor of 60 years or more with stage I squamous cell lung carcinoma. Each CDR3 is given with its conserved first and last residue. A D gene is named only where the DNA matches it firmly. The size of a clone is reported for some rows only, either as once, few or many, or as a class for expanded clones.

j_gene,abundance,len,d_gene,v_gene,CDR3nt,CDR3aa
TRBJ1-4,NA,15,NA,TRBV5-1,TGCGCCAGCCGCCTCGGGGGGGGATCTGGTGAAAAACTGTTTTTT,CASRLGGGSGEKLFF
TRBJ1-6,NA,16,NA,TRBV7-2,TGTGCCAGCAGCTTACGGGAGGGAGTAAGGAATTCACCCCTCCACTTT,CASSLREGVRNSPLHF
TRBJ2-1,NA,11,TRBD2,TRBV25-1,TGTGCCAGCAGTCCGGGGGGAGAGCAGTTCTTC,CASSPGGEQFF
TRBJ1-3,NA,16,NA,TRBV5-5,TGTGCCAGCAGCTTGCAATCTAGTCCGGGGGGAAACACCATATATTTT,CASSLQSSPGGNTIYF
TRBJ2-7,NA,14,NA,TRBV7-3,TGTGCCAGCAGCTCCAGTCGGGGTACCTACGAGCAGTACTTC,CASSSSRGTYEQYF
TRBJ2-5,NA,17,TRBD2,TRBV4-1,TGCGCCAGCAGCCAAGACTGGGGGGCGGGACTAGGAGAGACCCAGTACTTC,CASSQDWGAGLGETQYF
TRBJ1-6,NA,14,TRBD1,TRBV19,TGTGCCAGTAGTACTTCAGGGGGAGACTCACCCCTCCACTTT,CASSTSGGDSPLHF
TRBJ1-1,NA,11,NA,TRBV7-9,TGTGCCAGCAGCTTAGACAGTGAAGCTTTCTTT,CASSLDSEAFF
TRBJ2-3,NA,15,NA,TRBV9,TGTGCCAGCAGTGGGGCGCCTACTAGCACAGATACGCAGTATTTT,CASSGAPTSTDTQYF
TRBJ2-7,NA,13,NA,TRBV5-1,TGCGCCAGCAGCTCTGGACCCCGGGAGGAGCAGTACTTC,CASSSGPREEQYF
TRBJ2-5,few,14,TRBD1,TRBV19,TGTGCCAGTTCGGGACAGTGGGAAGGGGAGACCCAGTACTTC,CASSGQWEGETQYF
TRBJ2-3,NA,13,NA,TRBV18,TGTGCCAGCTCCTCGTGGGCAGCAGATACGCAGTATTTT,CASSSWAADTQYF
TRBJ1-5,NA,13,NA,TRBV29-1,TGCAGCGTTTTGGCCGGAGGCAATCAGCCCCAGCATTTT,CSVLAGGNQPQHF
TRBJ1-3,NA,15,NA,TRBV7-8,TGTGCCAGCAGCTTAAATCTGCTCTCTGGAAACACCATATATTTT,CASSLNLLSGNTIYF
TRBJ1-1,NA,15,NA,TRBV6-6,TGTGCCAGCAGTTACGAAAGGGGCTTGGACACTGAAGCTTTCTTT,CASSYERGLDTEAFF
TRBJ2-1,NA,15,TRBD1,TRBV5-1,TGCGCCAGCAGCCCACGGGACAGCCGTAGCGATGAGCAGTTCTTC,CASSPRDSRSDEQFF
TRBJ1-6,once,16,NA,TRBV6-6,TGTGCCAGCAGTTACGCGAGCACAGCCTATAATTCACCCCTCCACTTT,CASSYASTAYNSPLHF
TRBJ2-7,NA,15,TRBD2,TRBV7-6,TGTGCCAGCAGCCGCGGACTAGCGGGTGGGTACGAGCAGTACTTC,CASSRGLAGGYEQYF
TRBJ1-1,NA,13,NA,TRBV7-9,TGTGCCAGCAGTTCGTTCCAGGGAACTGAAGCTTTCTTT,CASSSFQGTEAFF
TRBJ1-2,NA,13,TRBD1,TRBV5-4,TGTGCCAGCAGCCGGACAGGGGGCTATGGCTACACCTTC,CASSRTGGYGYTF
TRBJ2-2,NA,16,NA,TRBV11-2,TGTGCCAGCAGCTCCTCCGGGACAACACACACCGGGGAGCTGTTTTTT,CASSSSGTTHTGELFF
TRBJ1-2,NA,13,NA,TRBV18,TGTGCCAGCTCGTCGGACAGAACGAGGGGCTACACCTTC,CASSSDRTRGYTF
TRBJ2-7,NA,14,NA,TRBV28,TGTGCCAGCAGTTCGGGACAGGGACTAGGGGAGCAGTACTTC,CASSSGQGLGEQYF
TRBJ2-2,once,16,TRBD1,TRBV4-3,TGCGCCAGCAGCCCGGGGACAGGGGGCGACACCGGGGAGCTGTTTTTT,CASSPGTGGDTGELFF
TRBJ1-1,NA,14,NA,TRBV9,TGTGCCAGCAGCGTAGATGGGGCCCCAGGAGGAGCTTTCTTT,CASSVDGAPGGAFF
TRBJ2-7,NA,15,NA,TRBV19,TGTGCCAGTTCGGCCCAGCCAACTAGGTCCTACGAGCAGTACTTC,CASSAQPTRSYEQYF
TRBJ2-6,few,15,NA,TRBV9,TGTGCCAGCAGCGTAGAAAGACCTGGGGCCAACGTCCTGACTTTC,CASSVERPGANVLTF
TRBJ2-6,NA,16,TRBD2,TRBV7-9,TGTGCCAGCAGCTTAGGGGAGGGCTCTGGGGCCAACGTCCTGACTTTC,CASSLGEGSGANVLTF
TRBJ1-1,NA,16,NA,TRBV7-6,TGTGCCAGCAGCTTAGGGCGGGGGGGGAGCGACACTGAAGCTTTCTTT,CASSLGRGGSDTEAFF
TRBJ1-4,NA,14,NA,TRBV5-4,TGTGCCAGCAGCTTGGAGTCAGGCAATGAAAAACTGTTTTTT,CASSLESGNEKLFF
TRBJ1-1,NA,12,NA,TRBV19,TGTGCCAGTAGTACCAATCAAGGGGGAGCTTTCTTT,CASSTNQGGAFF
TRBJ1-1,NA,14,NA,TRBV19,TGTGCCAGTAGTATAGGGGGCGCATACACTGAAGCTTTCTTT,CASSIGGAYTEAFF
TRBJ2-1,few,15,NA,TRBV4-3,TGCGCCAGCAGCCAAAGCTCAAAAGGAAACAATGAGCAGTTCTTC,CASSQSSKGNNEQFF
TRBJ2-5,NA,15,TRBD2,TRBV7-9,TGTGCCAGCAGCCTCTCTAGCGGGGAGGGGGAGACCCAGTACTTC,CASSLSSGEGETQYF
TRBJ2-7,NA,15,TRBD1,TRBV6-1,TGTGCCAGCAGTGAAAGGGCAGGGGGATCCTACGAGCAGTACTTC,CASSERAGGSYEQYF
TRBJ2-5,NA,16,TRBD2,TRBV4-1,TGCGCCAGCAGCCCCAGCGGGGGGGCCATCCAAGAGACCCAGTACTTC,CASSPSGGAIQETQYF
TRBJ1-3,few,14,NA,TRBV5-8,TGTGCCAGCAGCGATCACAGCAGAGGAAACACCATATATTTT,CASSDHSRGNTIYF
TRBJ1-1,NA,14,NA,TRBV7-8,TGTGCCAGCAGCTTAGTGGGAAGGGGCACTGAAGCTTTCTTT,CASSLVGRGTEAFF
TRBJ1-4,NA,16,NA,TRBV5-4,TGTGCCAGCAGCACGACAGACAAGCGGTCTAATGAAAAACTGTTTTTT,CASSTTDKRSNEKLFF
TRBJ2-1,NA,14,NA,TRBV7-9,TGTGCCAGCAGCTTTCCGAGTGGCCGCAATGAGCAGTTCTTC,CASSFPSGRNEQFF
TRBJ1-2,NA,15,TRBD1,TRBV18,TGTGCCAGCTCACCTACGACACAGGGGGATAAGGGCTACACCTTC,CASSPTTQGDKGYTF
TRBJ1-4,NA,16,NA,TRBV6-1,TGTGCCAGCAGTGAAGGGGCGACGGAATATAATGAAAAACTGTTTTTT,CASSEGATEYNEKLFF